A selection of T cell receptor beta chains follows, all from one sample in a study of T-cell memory formation after mild COVID-19. TCRdb processed the 5' RACE reads anew with MiXCR; each CDR3 protein has one entry. The sample has around 33,000 distinct CDR3 sequences, over 20% seen once. What was sequenced was PBMCs or a T cell subset sorted from them (not recorded which). These receptors all stem from an adult who had mild COVID-19 (a few samples of this study predate the infection). Cell type and time point are not known. CDR3s include the opening cysteine and the closing phenylalanine or tryptophan. The D gene is left open where the match is weak. Clone size is shown for a subset of rows, as once, few, many or a class of expanded clone.

>TRBD2|many|TRBJ2-7|TRBV27
CASAGLGTTYEQYF
TGTGCCAGCGCGGGACTAGGGACAACCTACGAGCAGTACTTC
>TRBD2|many|TRBJ2-1|TRBV10-3
CAIGRTSGEDEQFF
TGTGCCATCGGGAGGACTAGCGGGGAAGATGAGCAGTTCTTC
>TRBD1|few|TRBJ1-1|TRBV7-9
CASSETGATEAFF
TGTGCCAGCTCTGAGACAGGGGCCACTGAAGCTTTCTTT
>NA|many|TRBJ2-5|TRBV27
CASTGAGRETQYF
TGTGCCAGCACCGGGGCAGGGCGAGAGACCCAGTACTTC
>NA|many|TRBJ2-3|TRBV12-3/TRBV12-4
CASSSWGKQYF
TGTGCCAGCAGTTCCTGGGGTAAGCAGTATTTT
>TRBD2|many|TRBJ2-7|TRBV7-2
CASSSTSGRRYEQYF
TGTGCCAGCAGCTCGACTAGCGGGAGACGGTACGAGCAGTACTTC
>TRBD2|many|TRBJ2-1|TRBV6-6
CATGRAGGNEQFF
TGTGCCACCGGCCGGGCGGGGGGGAATGAGCAGTTCTTC
>TRBD2|NA|TRBJ2-1|TRBV7-6
CASSQLAGGRPEQFF
TGTGCCAGCAGCCAGCTAGCGGGGGGGCGTCCTGAGCAGTTCTTC
>NA|many|TRBJ1-2|TRBV3-1
CASSRTAHAGSYGYTF
TGTGCCAGCAGCCGGACAGCCCATGCGGGATCCTATGGCTACACCTTC
>TRBD1|many|TRBJ2-5|TRBV25-1
CASSGGQGWYRETQYF
TGTGCCAGCAGTGGGGGACAGGGGTGGTATAGGGAGACCCAGTACTTC
>NA|NA|TRBJ2-1|TRBV2
CASRPRRGPYNEQFF
TGTGCCAGCAGGCCCCGGCGGGGACCCTACAATGAGCAGTTCTTC
>NA|NA|TRBJ2-6|TRBV19
CASSVAGNTLGANVLTF
TGTGCCAGTAGTGTGGCAGGGAATACTCTGGGAGCCAACGTCCTGACTTTC
>NA|many|TRBJ1-2|TRBV18
CASSPGAGQGYTF
TGTGCCAGCTCACCAGGCGCAGGGCAAGGCTACACCTTC
>NA|NA|TRBJ1-6|TRBV4-1
CASSQDPGANSPLHF
TGCGCCAGCAGCCAAGATCCTGGCGCGAATTCACCCCTCCACTTT
>NA|NA|TRBJ2-2|TRBV9
CASSVLKGPTGELFF
TGTGCCAGCAGCGTATTGAAAGGGCCTACCGGGGAGCTGTTTTTT
>NA|many|TRBJ2-7|TRBV30
CAWERGNTYEQYF
TGTGCCTGGGAAAGAGGTAACACCTACGAGCAGTACTTC
>NA|many|TRBJ2-1|TRBV12-3/TRBV12-4
CASQPGAYNEQFF
TGTGCCAGCCAACCAGGGGCCTACAATGAGCAGTTCTTC
>NA|many|TRBJ1-5|TRBV20-1
CSARGQYSNQPQHF
TGCAGTGCTAGAGGCCAGTATAGCAATCAGCCCCAGCATTTT
>NA|few|TRBJ2-7|TRBV12-3/TRBV12-4
CASSSRPRDSERYEQYF
TGTGCCAGCAGTTCCCGACCTCGCGACTCGGAGCGCTACGAGCAGTACTTC
>NA|many|TRBJ1-2|TRBV20-1
CSASAGDGYTF
TGCAGTGCTAGCGCGGGGGATGGCTACACCTTC
>TRBD1|many|TRBJ2-7|TRBV5-1
CASSLGTALGQYEQYF
TGCGCCAGCAGCCTGGGGACAGCCCTTGGGCAGTACGAGCAGTACTTC
>NA|many|TRBJ2-7|TRBV7-9
CASSQGTYEQYF
TGTGCCAGCAGCCAAGGGACCTACGAGCAGTACTTC
>TRBD1|many|TRBJ2-7|TRBV12-3/TRBV12-4
CASSVWGQGAGEQYF
TGTGCCAGCAGTGTGTGGGGACAGGGGGCTGGCGAGCAGTACTTC
>NA|many|TRBJ1-6|TRBV5-6
CASSLNTEGSPLHF
TGTGCCAGCAGCTTGAACACTGAGGGATCACCCCTCCACTTT
>TRBD1|many|TRBJ2-2|TRBV6-1
CASSGQGIRTGELFF
TGTGCCAGCAGTGGACAGGGGATTCGGACCGGGGAGCTGTTTTTT
>TRBD1|NA|TRBJ2-7|TRBV29-1
CSVEGQGGLYEQYF
TGCAGCGTTGAGGGACAGGGAGGTCTGTACGAGCAGTACTTC
>NA|many|TRBJ1-2|TRBV18
CASSPLEGGSYGYTF
TGTGCCAGCTCACCACTAGAAGGGGGAAGCTATGGCTACACCTTC
>NA|NA|TRBJ2-6|TRBV18
CASSPSVSGANVLTF
TGTGCCAGCTCACCATCTGTCTCTGGGGCCAACGTCCTGACTTTC
>TRBD1|NA|TRBJ1-2|TRBV5-6
CASSLDPGGGYGYTF
TGTGCCAGCAGCTTGGACCCAGGGGGGGGCTATGGCTACACCTTC
>NA|many|TRBJ1-5|TRBV12-3/TRBV12-4
CASSLDGTLLPQHF
TGTGCCAGCAGTTTAGACGGGACCCTCCTTCCCCAGCATTTT
>NA|many|TRBJ1-6|TRBV20-1
CSARVTGMSSYNSPLHF
TGCAGTGCTAGAGTAACAGGAATGAGCTCCTATAATTCACCCCTCCACTTT
>NA|many|TRBJ1-1|TRBV4-1
CASSQRSHTVLRDTEAFF
TGCGCCAGCAGCCAAAGGTCCCACACAGTTCTCAGGGACACTGAAGCTTTCTTT
>TRBD2|many|TRBJ2-3|TRBV5-1
CASQFIAGGSDTQYF
TGCGCCAGTCAGTTCATAGCGGGGGGCTCGGATACGCAGTATTTT
>TRBD2|medium-sized|TRBJ2-1|TRBV7-2
CASSSASLSGRANEQFF
TGTGCCAGCAGCTCAGCGTCCCTTAGCGGGAGGGCCAATGAGCAGTTCTTC
>NA|many|TRBJ2-1|TRBV6-5
CASSYSAITAYNEQFF
TGTGCCAGCAGTTACTCGGCCATCACCGCTTACAATGAGCAGTTCTTC
>NA|NA|TRBJ1-5|TRBV20-1
CSAMGQGNQPQHF
TGCAGTGCAATGGGACAAGGAAATCAGCCCCAGCATTTT
>NA|many|TRBJ2-3|TRBV4-1
CASSQGVRDTQYF
TGCGCCAGCAGCCAAGGTGTCCGTGATACGCAGTATTTT
>NA|many|TRBJ1-1|TRBV20-1
CSAIPLEGGTEAFF
TGCAGCGCCATTCCCTTGGAGGGGGGCACTGAAGCTTTCTTT
>NA|NA|TRBJ2-7|TRBV7-9
CASSFRSTYEQYF
TGTGCCAGCAGCTTCCGCAGTACCTACGAGCAGTACTTC
>NA|NA|TRBJ2-3|TRBV7-3
CASSETETDTQYF
TGTGCCAGCAGCGAAACAGAGACAGATACGCAGTATTTT
>TRBD1|many|TRBJ2-7|TRBV29-1
CSAQQGGSYEQYF
TGCAGCGCACAACAGGGGGGCTCCTACGAGCAGTACTTC
>TRBD1|NA|TRBJ1-1|TRBV24-1
CATSDRGGPNTEAFF
TGTGCCACCAGTGATAGAGGGGGCCCGAACACTGAAGCTTTCTTT
>TRBD2|NA|TRBJ2-5|TRBV4-1
CASSSGTSGGLQETQYF
TGCGCCAGCAGCTCCGGGACTAGCGGGGGCTTACAAGAGACCCAGTACTTC